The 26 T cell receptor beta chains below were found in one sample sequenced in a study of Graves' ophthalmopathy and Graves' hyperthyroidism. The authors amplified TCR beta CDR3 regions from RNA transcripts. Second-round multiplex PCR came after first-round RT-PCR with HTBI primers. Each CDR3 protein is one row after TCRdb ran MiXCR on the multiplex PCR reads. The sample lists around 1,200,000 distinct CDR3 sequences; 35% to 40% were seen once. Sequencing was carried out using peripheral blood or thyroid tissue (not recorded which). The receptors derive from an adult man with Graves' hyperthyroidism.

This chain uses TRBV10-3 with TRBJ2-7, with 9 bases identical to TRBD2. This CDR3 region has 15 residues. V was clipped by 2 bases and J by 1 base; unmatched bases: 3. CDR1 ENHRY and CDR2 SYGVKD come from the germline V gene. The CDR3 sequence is CAISEPGLASYEQYF. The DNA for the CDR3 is TGTGCCATCAGTGAGCCGGGACTAGCTTCCTACGAGCAGTACTTC.

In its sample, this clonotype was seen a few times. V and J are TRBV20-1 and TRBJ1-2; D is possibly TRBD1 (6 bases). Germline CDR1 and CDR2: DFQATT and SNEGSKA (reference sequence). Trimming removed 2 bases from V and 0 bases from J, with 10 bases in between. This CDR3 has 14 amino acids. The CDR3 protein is CSARWGLANYGYTF. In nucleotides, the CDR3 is TGCAGTGCTAGATGGGGGCTTGCTAACTATGGCTACACCTTC.

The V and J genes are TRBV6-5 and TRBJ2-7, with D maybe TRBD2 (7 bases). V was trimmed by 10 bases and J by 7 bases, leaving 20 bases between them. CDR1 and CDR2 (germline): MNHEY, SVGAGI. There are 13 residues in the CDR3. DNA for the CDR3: TGTGCCACCATCACCCGGGGGGCCTCAGAGCAGTACTTC. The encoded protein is CATITRGASEQYF.

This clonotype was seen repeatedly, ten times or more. The CDR3 coding sequence is TGTGCCAGTAGCCCGGCGGGGAGGACCGGGGAGCTGTTTTTT. Translation gives CASSPAGRTGELFF. The V gene is TRBV19, the J gene TRBJ2-2, with D tentatively TRBD2 (6 bases). The CDR3 has 14 residues. The germline V and J ends were trimmed by 6 bases and 5 bases, with 13 bases remaining between them. Germline assignment: CDR1 LNHDA and CDR2 SQIVND (reference sequence).

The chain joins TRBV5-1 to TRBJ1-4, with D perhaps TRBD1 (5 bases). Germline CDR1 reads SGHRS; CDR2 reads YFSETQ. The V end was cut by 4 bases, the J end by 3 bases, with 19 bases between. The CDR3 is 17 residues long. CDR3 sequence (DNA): TGCGCCAGCAGCAAAGGCGGGGGTGGATTGCCTAATGAAAAACTGTTTTTT. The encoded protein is CASSKGGGGLPNEKLFF.

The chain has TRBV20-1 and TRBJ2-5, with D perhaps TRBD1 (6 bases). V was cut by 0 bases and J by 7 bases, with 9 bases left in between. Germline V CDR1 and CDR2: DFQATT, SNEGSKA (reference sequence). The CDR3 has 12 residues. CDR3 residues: CSARDLTGTQYF. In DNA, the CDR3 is TGCAGTGCTAGAGATCTGACAGGGACCCAGTACTTC.

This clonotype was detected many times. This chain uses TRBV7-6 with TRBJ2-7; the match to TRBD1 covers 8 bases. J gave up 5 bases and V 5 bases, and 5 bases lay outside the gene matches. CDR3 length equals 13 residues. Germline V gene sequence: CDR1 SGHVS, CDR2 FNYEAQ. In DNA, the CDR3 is TGTGCCAGCAGCGAGACAGGGGATCACGAGCAGTACTTC. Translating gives CASSETGDHEQYF.

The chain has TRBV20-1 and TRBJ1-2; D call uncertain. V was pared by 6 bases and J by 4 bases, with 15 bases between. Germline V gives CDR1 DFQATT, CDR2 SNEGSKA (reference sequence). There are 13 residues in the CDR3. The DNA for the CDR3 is TGCAGTGCCACCCCTAGGACGAGCTATGGCTACACCTTC. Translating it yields CSATPRTSYGYTF.

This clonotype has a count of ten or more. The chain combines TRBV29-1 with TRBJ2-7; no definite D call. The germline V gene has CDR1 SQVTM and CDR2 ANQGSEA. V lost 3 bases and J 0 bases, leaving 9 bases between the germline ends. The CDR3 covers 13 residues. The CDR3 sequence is CSVEDVTSYEQYF. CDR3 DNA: TGCAGCGTTGAGGACGTGACCTCCTACGAGCAGTACTTC.

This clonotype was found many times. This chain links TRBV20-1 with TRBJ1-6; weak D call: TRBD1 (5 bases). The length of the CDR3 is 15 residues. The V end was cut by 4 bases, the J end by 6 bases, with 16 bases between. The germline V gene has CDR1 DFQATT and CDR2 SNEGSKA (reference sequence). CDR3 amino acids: CSATRRAGGNSPLHF. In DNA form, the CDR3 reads TGCAGTGCTACCCGGCGGGCGGGGGGTAATTCACCCCTCCACTTT.

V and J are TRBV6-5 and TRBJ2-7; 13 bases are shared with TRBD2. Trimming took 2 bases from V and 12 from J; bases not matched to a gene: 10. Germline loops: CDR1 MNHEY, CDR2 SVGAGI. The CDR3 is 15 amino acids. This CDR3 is CASSYAAGLAGWVYF. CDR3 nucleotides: TGTGCCAGCAGTTACGCCGCGGGACTAGCGGGATGGGTGTACTTC.

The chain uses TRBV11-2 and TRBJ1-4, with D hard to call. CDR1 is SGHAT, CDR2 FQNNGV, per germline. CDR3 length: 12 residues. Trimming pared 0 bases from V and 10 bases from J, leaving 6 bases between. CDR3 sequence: CASSLDGGKLFF. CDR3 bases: TGTGCCAGCAGCTTAGATGGTGGAAAACTGTTTTTT. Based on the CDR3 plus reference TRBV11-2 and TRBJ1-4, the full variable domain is EAGVAQSPRYKIIEKRQSVAFWCNPISGHATLYWYQQILGQGPKLLIQFQNNGVVDDSQLPKDRFSAERLKGVDSTLKIQPAKLEDSAVYLCASSLDGGKLFFGSGTQLSVL.

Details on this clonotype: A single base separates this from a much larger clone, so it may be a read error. CDR3 in amino acids: CASSDEHEKLFF. In nucleotides, the CDR3 is TGTGCCAGCAGTGACGAGCATGAAAAACTGTTTTTT. This chain links TRBV2 with TRBJ1-4, with D hard to call. CDR1 SNHLY and CDR2 FYNNEI come from the germline V gene. The CDR3 is 12 amino acids. Trimming stripped 3 bases from V and 6 bases from J, with 5 bases between.

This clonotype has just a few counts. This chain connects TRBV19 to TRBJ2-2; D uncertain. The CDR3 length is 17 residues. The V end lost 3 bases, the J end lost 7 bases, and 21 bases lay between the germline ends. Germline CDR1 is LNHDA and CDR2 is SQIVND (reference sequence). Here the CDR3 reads CASSIGLLGVLSGELFF. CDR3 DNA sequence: TGTGCCAGTAGTATCGGTCTGTTGGGCGTACTCAGCGGGGAGCTGTTTTTT.

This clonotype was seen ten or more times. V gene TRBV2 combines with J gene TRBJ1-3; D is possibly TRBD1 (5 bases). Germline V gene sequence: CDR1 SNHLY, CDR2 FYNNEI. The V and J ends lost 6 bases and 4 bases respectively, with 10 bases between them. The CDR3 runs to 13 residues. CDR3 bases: TGTGCCAGCAGGGGGACCTCCGGAAACACCATATATTTT. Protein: CASRGTSGNTIYF.

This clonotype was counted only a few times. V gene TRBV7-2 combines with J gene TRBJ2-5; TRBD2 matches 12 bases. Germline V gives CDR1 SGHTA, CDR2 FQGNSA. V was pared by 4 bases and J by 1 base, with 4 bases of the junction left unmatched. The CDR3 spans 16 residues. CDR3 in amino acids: CASSSGLAGTQETQYF. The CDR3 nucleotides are TGTGCCAGCAGCTCTGGACTAGCGGGGACCCAAGAGACCCAGTACTTC.

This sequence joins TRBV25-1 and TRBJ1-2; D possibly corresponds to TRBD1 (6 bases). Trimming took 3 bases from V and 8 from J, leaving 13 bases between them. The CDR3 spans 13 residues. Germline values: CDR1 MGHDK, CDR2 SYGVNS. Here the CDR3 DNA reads TGTGCCAGCAGTGACGGGGGGGCCGAGGGCTACACCTTC. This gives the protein CASSDGGAEGYTF.

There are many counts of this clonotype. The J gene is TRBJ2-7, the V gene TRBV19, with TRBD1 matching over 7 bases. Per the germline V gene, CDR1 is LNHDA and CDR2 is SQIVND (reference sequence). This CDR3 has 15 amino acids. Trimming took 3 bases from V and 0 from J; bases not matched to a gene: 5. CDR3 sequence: CASSMKGQSSYEQYF. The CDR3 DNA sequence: TGTGCCAGTAGTATGAAGGGACAGAGCTCCTACGAGCAGTACTTC.

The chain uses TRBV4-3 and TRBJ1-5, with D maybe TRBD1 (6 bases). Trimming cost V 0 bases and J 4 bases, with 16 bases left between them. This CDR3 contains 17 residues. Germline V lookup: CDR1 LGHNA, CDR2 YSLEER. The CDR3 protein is CASSQDVYRVGNQPQHF. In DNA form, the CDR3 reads TGCGCCAGCAGCCAAGACGTCTACAGGGTAGGGAATCAGCCCCAGCATTTT.

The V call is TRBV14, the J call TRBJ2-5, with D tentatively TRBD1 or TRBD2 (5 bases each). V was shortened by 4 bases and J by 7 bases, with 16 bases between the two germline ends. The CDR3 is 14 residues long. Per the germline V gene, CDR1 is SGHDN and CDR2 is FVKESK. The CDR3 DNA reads TGTGCCAGCAGCCGGGACCTGCCTTGGGGGACCCAGTACTTC. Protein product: CASSRDLPWGTQYF.

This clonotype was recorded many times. CDR3 in amino acids: CASSLQGLNTIYF. The DNA of the CDR3 is TGTGCCAGCAGCCTGCAGGGACTGAACACCATATATTTT. This chain uses TRBV7-8 with TRBJ1-3; D possibly corresponds to TRBD1 (5 bases). V lost 5 bases and J 7 bases, leaving 12 bases between the germline ends. The germline gives CDR1 SGHVS, CDR2 FQNEAQ. The CDR3 runs 13 residues.

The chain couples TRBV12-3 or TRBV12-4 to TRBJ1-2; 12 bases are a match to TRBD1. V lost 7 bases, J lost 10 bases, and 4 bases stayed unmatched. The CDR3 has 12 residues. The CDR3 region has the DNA TGTGCCAGCACCGGGACAGGGGGCGACTACACCTTC. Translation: CASTGTGGDYTF.

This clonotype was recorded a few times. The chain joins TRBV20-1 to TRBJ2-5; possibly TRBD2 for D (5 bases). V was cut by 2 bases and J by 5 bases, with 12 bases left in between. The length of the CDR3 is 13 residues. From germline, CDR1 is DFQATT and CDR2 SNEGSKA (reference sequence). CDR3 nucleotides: TGCAGTGCTAGATCTCTAGCTCGGGAGACCCAGTACTTC. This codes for CSARSLARETQYF.

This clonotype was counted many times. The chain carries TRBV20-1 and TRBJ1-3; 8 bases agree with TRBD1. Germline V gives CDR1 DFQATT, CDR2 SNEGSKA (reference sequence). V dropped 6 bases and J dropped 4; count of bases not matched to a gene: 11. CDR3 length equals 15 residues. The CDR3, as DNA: TGCAGTGCCAGCAACGCCGGACAGGGCGGAAACACCATATATTTT. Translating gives CSASNAGQGGNTIYF.

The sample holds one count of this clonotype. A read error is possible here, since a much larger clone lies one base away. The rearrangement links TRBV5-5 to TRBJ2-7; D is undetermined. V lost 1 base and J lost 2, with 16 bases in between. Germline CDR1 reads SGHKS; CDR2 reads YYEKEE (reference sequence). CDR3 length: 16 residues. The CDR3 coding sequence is TGTGCCAGCAGCTTGCTGTTCCGGAGTCGTCCCTACGAGCAGTACTTC. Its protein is CASSLLFRSRPYEQYF.

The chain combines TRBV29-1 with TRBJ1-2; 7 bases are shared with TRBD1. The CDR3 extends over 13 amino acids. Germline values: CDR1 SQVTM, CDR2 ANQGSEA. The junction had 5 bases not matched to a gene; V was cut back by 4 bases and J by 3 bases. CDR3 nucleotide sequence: TGCAGCGTTGTAGGGGGCGGGGACTATGGCTACACCTTC. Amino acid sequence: CSVVGGGDYGYTF.